What follows are 13 T cell receptor beta chains derived from one specimen sequenced in a study of blood T cell repertoires in COVID-19. Assay: immunoSEQ multiplex PCR; the TCRdb copy retains only in-frame clones and omits some. The sample gives 40,000 to 55,000 clones, around nine tenths of which show up once; around 5.3% is in the top ten. The sample was peripheral blood. All receptors derive from a human donor in a cohort sampled during active COVID-19.

There are a few counts of this clone. The chain carries TRBV30 and TRBJ1-3; maybe TRBD1 (5 bases). This CDR3 region has 14 residues. Germline V gene data show CDR1 as GTSNPN and CDR2 as SVGIG (reference sequence). The ends were cut back, 0 bases at V and 2 bases at J, with 8 bases in the middle. CDR3 residues: CAWSVPGPGNTIYF. For the CDR3, the DNA is TGTGCCTGGAGTGTACCAGGGCCTGGAAACACCATATATTTT.

The chain combines TRBV18 with TRBJ2-7; no reliable D call. Per the germline V gene, CDR1 is KGHSH and CDR2 is LQKENI. Deletions cut 3 bases from V and 1 base from J, with 7 bases between. The CDR3 is 13 residues long. CDR3 sequence: CASSPGRSYEQYF. The CDR3 region has the DNA TGTGCCAGCTCACCTGGTCGGTCCTACGAGCAGTACTTC.

V is TRBV6-2 or TRBV6-3 and J is TRBJ2-7; TRBD1 aligns across 8 bases. Germline V gives CDR1 MNHEY, CDR2 SVGEGT. J gave up 0 bases and V 6 bases, and 4 bases lay outside the gene matches. The CDR3 length is 14 residues. The CDR3 sequence is CASSLQGGSYEQYF. The CDR3 DNA follows: TGTGCCAGCAGCCTACAGGGGGGCTCCTACGAGCAGTACTTC.

The rearrangement links TRBV6-4 to TRBJ2-7, with 7 positions matching TRBD1. Germline V gene sequence: CDR1 MRHNA, CDR2 SNTAGT. The CDR3 runs 13 residues. Trimming removed 6 bases from V and 7 bases from J; junction bases left unmatched: 9. The CDR3 DNA is TGTGCCAGCAGCGTGGACAGGATTGCGGAGCAGTACTTC. Translated, it gives CASSVDRIAEQYF.

V gene TRBV11-2 combines with J gene TRBJ2-1; 14 nucleotides match TRBD2. The J segment lost 8 bases and the V segment lost 3 bases, leaving 9 bases of the junction unmatched. Germline loops: CDR1 SGHAT, CDR2 FQNNGV. CDR3 length: 17 amino acids. The DNA of the CDR3 is TGTGCCAGCAGCTTTTGGACTAGCGGGGGGATGGTCCATGAGCAGTTCTTC. It specifies CASSFWTSGGMVHEQFF.

The rearrangement uses TRBV27 and TRBJ1-1; 8 bases align to TRBD1. J gave up 5 bases and V 1 base, and 6 bases lay outside the gene matches. The germline gives CDR1 MNHEY, CDR2 SMNVEV (reference sequence). The CDR3 totals 15 residues. This CDR3 reads CASSLWTGRKTEAFF. CDR3 DNA: TGTGCCAGCAGTTTATGGACAGGGAGAAAAACTGAAGCTTTCTTT.

The V and J genes are TRBV5-1 and TRBJ2-7; TRBD2 matches at 12 bases. The germline V gene encodes CDR1 SGHRS and CDR2 YFSETQ. V was clipped by 3 bases and J by 2 bases; unmatched bases: 3. This CDR3 spans 15 amino acids. The CDR3 region is CASSWGLAGAYEQYF. The CDR3 DNA sequence: TGCGCCAGCAGCTGGGGACTAGCGGGTGCCTACGAGCAGTACTTC.

J is TRBJ1-1 and V is TRBV21-1; TRBD1, the D gene given by the table, was not confirmed from the DNA. TRBV21-1 is a listed pseudogene. This CDR3 has 14 residues. The CDR3 here is CASTTSRGKTEAFF. DNA of the CDR3: TGTGCCAGCACCACGTCCAGGGGAAAGACTGAAGCTTTCTTT.

V is TRBV11-2 and J is TRBJ2-7, with a possible D match to TRBD1 (7 bases). V lost 5 bases and J lost 2, with 19 bases in between. Germline V gives CDR1 SGHAT, CDR2 FQNNGV. The CDR3 loop spans 16 amino acids. The CDR3 sequence is CASSGHRGGGPYEQYF. Here the CDR3 DNA reads TGTGCCAGCAGCGGCCACAGGGGAGGAGGCCCCTACGAGCAGTACTTC.

The chain couples TRBV7-3 to TRBJ2-3, with a tentative D call TRBD1 (6 bases). CDR1 and CDR2 from the germline V gene are SGHTA and FQGTGA. CDR3 length: 15 amino acids. V was pared by 2 bases and J by 0 bases, with 9 bases between. The CDR3 bases are TGTGCCAGCAGCTTACAGGGGATGAGCACAGATACGCAGTATTTT. Protein: CASSLQGMSTDTQYF.

The chain recombines TRBV6-1 with TRBJ1-5; TRBD1 is a possible D gene (6 bases). Trimming shortened V by 0 bases and J by 2 bases, and 17 bases separated the two germline ends. CDR3 length equals 18 residues. The V gene's germline CDR1 is MNHNS and CDR2 SASEGT. CDR3 sequence (DNA): TGTGCCAGCAGTGAAGCGGGCAGGGGAAGGATGGGCAATCAGCCCCAGCATTTT. Its translation: CASSEAGRGRMGNQPQHF.

This clone is classed as medium-sized. This chain connects TRBV29-1 to TRBJ2-3, with 7 bases identical to TRBD1. Germline V gives CDR1 SQVTM, CDR2 ANQGSEA. The J segment lost 2 bases and the V segment lost 6 bases, leaving 11 bases of the junction unmatched. The CDR3 runs to 15 residues. The CDR3 region has the DNA TGCAGCGTCCAATCCGGGACAGCGTTCACAGATACGCAGTATTTT. It translates to CSVQSGTAFTDTQYF.

The chain uses TRBV30 and TRBJ2-1; TRBD2 matches at 8 bases. CDR3 size: 15 residues. With V trimmed by 0 bases and J by 5 bases, 6 bases remained unmatched. Germline V lookup: CDR1 GTSNPN, CDR2 SVGIG (reference sequence). This CDR3 reads CAWSVGTSGNNEQFF. The DNA for the CDR3 is TGTGCCTGGAGTGTAGGGACTAGTGGAAACAATGAGCAGTTCTTC.